A selection of T cell receptor beta chains follows, all from one sample in a study of blood T cells in healthy people across ages. From the 5' RACE reads, TCRdb called clonotypes with MiXCR, one entry per CDR3 protein. The table lists approximately 900,000 distinct CDR3 sequences, 25% to 30% of them singletons. The same data also contributed to another study, on T cells of mothers and their children.

Sequences were obtained from blood. The receptors stem from a woman aged 40 to 49 in good health. Both conserved end residues are part of each CDR3. The order of the fields is D gene, V gene, J gene, clone size, CDR3 DNA, CDR3 protein. The D gene is left open where the match is weak. For some rows the clone size is stated as once, few or many, or as a class when expanded; others skip it.

d_gene: TRBD2; v_gene: TRBV4-3; j_gene: TRBJ2-3; abundance: few; CDR3nt: TGCGCCAGCAGCCAAGTTTACCTAGCGGGCACAGATACGCAGTATTTT; CDR3aa: CASSQVYLAGTDTQYF
d_gene: NA; v_gene: TRBV12-3/TRBV12-4; j_gene: TRBJ1-2; abundance: few; CDR3nt: TGTGCCAGCAGTTCCCCCCAGGGAACTACCTATGGCTACACCTTC; CDR3aa: CASSSPQGTTYGYTF
d_gene: TRBD2; v_gene: TRBV12-3/TRBV12-4; j_gene: TRBJ2-7; abundance: many; CDR3nt: TGTGCCAGCAGCTCCCGAACTAGCGGCCCCTACGAGCAGTACTTC; CDR3aa: CASSSRTSGPYEQYF
d_gene: NA; v_gene: TRBV27; j_gene: TRBJ2-3; abundance: few; CDR3nt: TGTGCCAGCAGTATAACTCCACCGGAGGCAGATACGCAGTATTTT; CDR3aa: CASSITPPEADTQYF
d_gene: NA; v_gene: TRBV11-2; j_gene: TRBJ1-2; abundance: NA; CDR3nt: TGTGCCAGCAGCTTAGGCCCAGGGGCCGCAAACTATGGCTACACCTTC; CDR3aa: CASSLGPGAANYGYTF
d_gene: TRBD2; v_gene: TRBV29-1; j_gene: TRBJ2-5; abundance: few; CDR3nt: TGCAGCGCCGGGGTTAGCGGGGGGGGAGAGACCCAGTACTTC; CDR3aa: CSAGVSGGGETQYF
d_gene: TRBD2; v_gene: TRBV24-1; j_gene: TRBJ2-1; abundance: few; CDR3nt: TGTGCCACCAGTGATTCCACGACGTCTAGCGGGGGATACAATGAGCAGTTCTTC; CDR3aa: CATSDSTTSSGGYNEQFF
d_gene: TRBD1; v_gene: TRBV7-9; j_gene: TRBJ1-1; abundance: once; CDR3nt: TGTGCCAGCAGCTTGGGCGAGGGGGCGCATGCTGAAGCTTTCTTT; CDR3aa: CASSLGEGAHAEAFF
d_gene: TRBD2; v_gene: TRBV3-1; j_gene: TRBJ2-4; abundance: NA; CDR3nt: TGTGCCAGCAGCCAATCACAGCGGGGGGGCCTATCCTACAATGAGCAGTACTTC; CDR3aa: CASSQSQRGGLSYNEQYF
d_gene: NA; v_gene: TRBV4-1; j_gene: TRBJ2-1; abundance: many; CDR3nt: TGCGCCAGCAGCCAAGTGATATACAATGAGCAGTTCTTC; CDR3aa: CASSQVIYNEQFF
d_gene: NA; v_gene: TRBV5-8; j_gene: TRBJ2-1; abundance: few; CDR3nt: TGTGCCAGCAGGCTCCTAGACAGGAGCTCCTACAATGAGCAGTTCTTC; CDR3aa: CASRLLDRSSYNEQFF
d_gene: NA; v_gene: TRBV20-1; j_gene: TRBJ1-6; abundance: NA; CDR3nt: TGCAGTGCTAGAGCGAAGTCGGCAGGGTGGAGTAGCTCCTATAATTCACCCCTCCACTTT; CDR3aa: CSARAKSAGWSSSYNSPLHF
d_gene: NA; v_gene: TRBV7-9; j_gene: TRBJ1-2; abundance: NA; CDR3nt: TGTGCCAGCAGCGAAGTGGGAAGTTCAGGGGCCAACTATGGCTACACCTTC; CDR3aa: CASSEVGSSGANYGYTF
d_gene: NA; v_gene: TRBV7-9; j_gene: TRBJ2-7; abundance: many; CDR3nt: TGTGCCAGCAGTTCCACGTCCTCCTACGAGCAGTACTTC; CDR3aa: CASSSTSSYEQYF
d_gene: TRBD1; v_gene: TRBV5-1; j_gene: TRBJ1-1; abundance: few; CDR3nt: TGCGCCAGCAGCTTGGACTCGGCAGGGGGGATGAACACTGAAGCTTTCTTT; CDR3aa: CASSLDSAGGMNTEAFF
d_gene: NA; v_gene: TRBV28; j_gene: TRBJ2-5; abundance: many; CDR3nt: TGTGCCAGCAGTGGAGGTTATGAGACCCAGTACTTC; CDR3aa: CASSGGYETQYF
d_gene: NA; v_gene: TRBV29-1; j_gene: TRBJ2-2; abundance: NA; CDR3nt: TGCAGCGCAGGGTCCCAGGGGTCGAACACCGGGGAGCTGTTTTTT; CDR3aa: CSAGSQGSNTGELFF
d_gene: NA; v_gene: TRBV7-9; j_gene: TRBJ1-1; abundance: NA; CDR3nt: TGTGCCAGCAGCCCCGGGCTGGGGCGAGGGGCTTTCTTT; CDR3aa: CASSPGLGRGAFF
d_gene: NA; v_gene: TRBV14; j_gene: TRBJ2-7; abundance: few; CDR3nt: TGTGCCAGCAGCCAAGACCGGGTCCCCAACGAGCAGTACTTC; CDR3aa: CASSQDRVPNEQYF
d_gene: NA; v_gene: TRBV7-2; j_gene: TRBJ1-6; abundance: NA; CDR3nt: TGTGCCAGCAGCTTAGAAACCAGGAATAATTCACCCCTCCACTTT; CDR3aa: CASSLETRNNSPLHF
d_gene: NA; v_gene: TRBV29-1; j_gene: TRBJ1-2; abundance: NA; CDR3nt: TGCAGCGTTAACCCCCCGGGACGTTCTGGCTACACCTTC; CDR3aa: CSVNPPGRSGYTF
d_gene: NA; v_gene: TRBV6-2/TRBV6-3; j_gene: TRBJ2-3; abundance: few; CDR3nt: TGTGCCAGCAGTTACCAGCTAGCTAGCACAGATACGCAGTATTTT; CDR3aa: CASSYQLASTDTQYF
d_gene: TRBD1; v_gene: TRBV19; j_gene: TRBJ1-1; abundance: few; CDR3nt: TGTGCCAGTACTCGGACAGGGACGGGGAACACTGAAGCTTTCTTT; CDR3aa: CASTRTGTGNTEAFF
d_gene: NA; v_gene: TRBV12-3/TRBV12-4; j_gene: TRBJ2-5; abundance: NA; CDR3nt: TGTGCCAGCAGTTCGCTGGGCGGACTACAAGAGACCCAGTACTTC; CDR3aa: CASSSLGGLQETQYF
d_gene: NA; v_gene: TRBV28; j_gene: TRBJ2-1; abundance: NA; CDR3nt: TGTGCCAGCAGTTTGGTTGGGCAGACCAGCTCCTACGAGCAGTTCTTC; CDR3aa: CASSLVGQTSSYEQFF
d_gene: TRBD2; v_gene: TRBV27; j_gene: TRBJ2-1; abundance: many; CDR3nt: TGTGCCAGCAGTTCCGGACTAGCGGCCCTAACGAGCTCCTACAATGAGCAGTTCTTC; CDR3aa: CASSSGLAALTSSYNEQFF
d_gene: NA; v_gene: TRBV20-1; j_gene: TRBJ2-2; abundance: NA; CDR3nt: TGCAGTGCTACAGGGGGGGGGGAGCTGTTTTTT; CDR3aa: CSATGGGELFF
d_gene: NA; v_gene: TRBV11-2; j_gene: TRBJ2-1; abundance: many; CDR3nt: TGTGCCAGCAGACAGATTAGCTCCTACAATGAGCAGTTCTTC; CDR3aa: CASRQISSYNEQFF
d_gene: NA; v_gene: TRBV7-3; j_gene: TRBJ2-7; abundance: NA; CDR3nt: TGTGCCAGCAGCTTAAATGCAGGATCCTACGAGCAGTACTTC; CDR3aa: CASSLNAGSYEQYF
d_gene: NA; v_gene: TRBV7-2; j_gene: TRBJ2-1; abundance: few; CDR3nt: TGTGCCAGCAGCTTAAGAGGGGTGGGAAGCTCCTACAATGAGCAGTTCTTC; CDR3aa: CASSLRGVGSSYNEQFF
d_gene: NA; v_gene: TRBV11-2; j_gene: TRBJ1-2; abundance: NA; CDR3nt: TGTGCCAGCAGAGCCTGGATGGGGGGCTACACCTTC; CDR3aa: CASRAWMGGYTF
d_gene: NA; v_gene: TRBV29-1; j_gene: TRBJ2-4; abundance: NA; CDR3nt: TGCAGCGGGGGCCGATCCTACAATGAGCAGTACTTC; CDR3aa: CSGGRSYNEQYF
d_gene: NA; v_gene: TRBV27; j_gene: TRBJ1-2; abundance: NA; CDR3nt: TGTGCCAGCAGTTTATCGGGCCTTGGACAGACCTATGGCTACACCTTC; CDR3aa: CASSLSGLGQTYGYTF
d_gene: NA; v_gene: TRBV28; j_gene: TRBJ2-7; abundance: many; CDR3nt: TGTGCCAGCAGTTTTAACTACGAGCAGTACTTC; CDR3aa: CASSFNYEQYF
d_gene: NA; v_gene: TRBV28; j_gene: TRBJ1-6; abundance: NA; CDR3nt: TGTGCCAGCAGCCTGAGCAGGGCTAATTCACCCCTCCACTTT; CDR3aa: CASSLSRANSPLHF
d_gene: NA; v_gene: TRBV6-4; j_gene: TRBJ2-5; abundance: NA; CDR3nt: TGTGCCATCAGTGAGGGCCTCCAAGAGACCCAGTACTTC; CDR3aa: CAISEGLQETQYF
d_gene: TRBD2; v_gene: TRBV28; j_gene: TRBJ2-3; abundance: few; CDR3nt: TGTGCCAGCAGGCTACGGGGGGGTGGCACAGATACGCAGTATTTT; CDR3aa: CASRLRGGGTDTQYF
d_gene: NA; v_gene: TRBV4-3; j_gene: TRBJ1-2; abundance: NA; CDR3nt: TGCGCCAGCAGCCAAGATCTCGCACCCAACTATGGCTACACCTTC; CDR3aa: CASSQDLAPNYGYTF
d_gene: TRBD1; v_gene: TRBV6-1; j_gene: TRBJ1-2; abundance: many; CDR3nt: TGTGCCAGCAGTGAAGGGGACAGGGGACCCTACACCTTC; CDR3aa: CASSEGDRGPYTF
d_gene: TRBD1; v_gene: TRBV5-1; j_gene: TRBJ2-5; abundance: few; CDR3nt: TGCGCCAGCAGCCGAAAACTCGGGACAGGGGAAGAGACCCAGTACTTC; CDR3aa: CASSRKLGTGEETQYF
d_gene: NA; v_gene: TRBV28; j_gene: TRBJ1-3; abundance: few; CDR3nt: TGTGCCAGCAGTTTATGCGGAATCCCTGGAAACACCATATATTTT; CDR3aa: CASSLCGIPGNTIYF
d_gene: TRBD1; v_gene: TRBV15; j_gene: TRBJ2-1; abundance: NA; CDR3nt: TGTGCCACCAGCAGAGCCGGACAGGGCCACAATGAGCAGTTCTTC; CDR3aa: CATSRAGQGHNEQFF
d_gene: NA; v_gene: TRBV20-1; j_gene: TRBJ2-3; abundance: many; CDR3nt: TGCAGTGCTAGAGCGCCCGCAGTGGATACGCAGTATTTT; CDR3aa: CSARAPAVDTQYF
d_gene: NA; v_gene: TRBV2; j_gene: TRBJ2-3; abundance: NA; CDR3nt: TGTGTCAGCAGGGAAAGCACAGCGAGCACTGCGCAGTATTTT; CDR3aa: CVSRESTASTAQYF
d_gene: TRBD1; v_gene: TRBV5-1; j_gene: TRBJ2-5; abundance: NA; CDR3nt: TGCGCCAGCAGCTTGGACATCAGGGGGTGGGAGACCCAGTACTTC; CDR3aa: CASSLDIRGWETQYF
d_gene: NA; v_gene: TRBV5-1; j_gene: TRBJ2-7; abundance: many; CDR3nt: TGCGCCAGCAGCTCCCCCCAGGGCGGAAACGAGCAGTACTTC; CDR3aa: CASSSPQGGNEQYF
d_gene: NA; v_gene: TRBV11-2; j_gene: TRBJ1-3; abundance: NA; CDR3nt: TGTGCCAGCAGCTTAACACAGCTAAACTCTGGAAACACCATATATTTT; CDR3aa: CASSLTQLNSGNTIYF
d_gene: NA; v_gene: TRBV12-3/TRBV12-4; j_gene: TRBJ1-2; abundance: many; CDR3nt: TGTGCCAGCAGTCAACCGGGTGGAGGACTCTATGGCTACACCTTC; CDR3aa: CASSQPGGGLYGYTF
d_gene: NA; v_gene: TRBV5-1; j_gene: TRBJ1-5; abundance: few; CDR3nt: TGCGCCAGCAGCTTAGGATTAGGGGGGATGGGCAATCAGCCCCAGCATTTT; CDR3aa: CASSLGLGGMGNQPQHF
d_gene: NA; v_gene: TRBV20-1; j_gene: TRBJ1-5; abundance: NA; CDR3nt: TGCAGTGCTAGGGGTTCGGCGTACCAGCCCCAGCATTTT; CDR3aa: CSARGSAYQPQHF
d_gene: NA; v_gene: TRBV28; j_gene: TRBJ1-2; abundance: NA; CDR3nt: TGTGCCAGCAGGTTTCTGGGTGGCTACACCTTC; CDR3aa: CASRFLGGYTF
d_gene: NA; v_gene: TRBV5-1; j_gene: TRBJ2-1; abundance: NA; CDR3nt: TGCGCCAGCAGCTTGTCGGGGGCTAAGCCCCAAGAGACCCAGTTCTTC; CDR3aa: CASSLSGAKPQETQFF
d_gene: NA; v_gene: TRBV11-2; j_gene: TRBJ2-3; abundance: NA; CDR3nt: TGTGCCAGCAGCTTAGGGCCAGCAAGGGGTACGCAGTATTTT; CDR3aa: CASSLGPARGTQYF
d_gene: TRBD1; v_gene: TRBV6-2/TRBV6-3; j_gene: TRBJ1-2; abundance: NA; CDR3nt: TGTGCCACCGCGACAGGGAAAATGGGCTACACCTTC; CDR3aa: CATATGKMGYTF
d_gene: TRBD1; v_gene: TRBV6-1; j_gene: TRBJ1-5; abundance: NA; CDR3nt: TGTGCCAGCACCCAAGGACAGGGTCTAAATCAGCCCCAGCATTTT; CDR3aa: CASTQGQGLNQPQHF
d_gene: NA; v_gene: TRBV10-3; j_gene: TRBJ1-5; abundance: NA; CDR3nt: TGTGCCATCAGTGAGTCTGTGGCAAGAACTGATCTGCCCCAGCATTTT; CDR3aa: CAISESVARTDLPQHF
d_gene: TRBD1; v_gene: TRBV9; j_gene: TRBJ1-4; abundance: few; CDR3nt: TGTGCCAGCATCCCACGGTCCGGGACAGAGGAAAAACTGTTTTTT; CDR3aa: CASIPRSGTEEKLFF